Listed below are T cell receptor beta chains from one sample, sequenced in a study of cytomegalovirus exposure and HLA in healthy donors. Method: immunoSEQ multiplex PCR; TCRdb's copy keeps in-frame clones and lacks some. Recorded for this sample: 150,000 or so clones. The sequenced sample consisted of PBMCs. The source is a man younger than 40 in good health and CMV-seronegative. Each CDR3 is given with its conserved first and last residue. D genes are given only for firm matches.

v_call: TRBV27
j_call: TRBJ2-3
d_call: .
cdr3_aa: CASSLVPSTGTQYF
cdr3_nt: TGTGCCAGCAGTTTAGTGCCTTCCACAGGAACGCAGTATTTT

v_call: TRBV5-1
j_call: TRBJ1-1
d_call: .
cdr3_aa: CASSLAPGQRKAEAFF
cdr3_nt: TGCGCCAGCAGCTTGGCCCCGGGACAAAGGAAGGCTGAAGCTTTCTTT

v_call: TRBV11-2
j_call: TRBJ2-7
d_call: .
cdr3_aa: CASSLEGREQYF
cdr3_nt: TGTGCCAGCAGCTTGGAGGGTCGAGAGCAGTACTTC

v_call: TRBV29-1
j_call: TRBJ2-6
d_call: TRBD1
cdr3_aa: CSVWDRRYSGANVLTF
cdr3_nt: TGCAGCGTTTGGGACAGGCGATACTCTGGGGCCAACGTCCTGACTTTC

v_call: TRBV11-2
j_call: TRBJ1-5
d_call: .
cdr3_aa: CASSLQGTAKGFQHF
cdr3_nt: TGTGCCAGCAGCTTACAGGGGACGGCTAAAGGGTTCCAGCATTTT

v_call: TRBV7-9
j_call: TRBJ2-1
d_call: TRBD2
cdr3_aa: CASSLSLAGSYNEQFF
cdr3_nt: TGTGCCAGCAGCTTATCCTTAGCGGGGTCCTACAATGAGCAGTTCTTC

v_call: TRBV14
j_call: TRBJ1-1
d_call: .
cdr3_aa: CASSQDFGRLAFF
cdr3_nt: TGTGCCAGCAGCCAAGATTTCGGCAGGTTAGCTTTCTTT

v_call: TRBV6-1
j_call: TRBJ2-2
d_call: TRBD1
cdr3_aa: CASRSDRVAGELFF
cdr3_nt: TGTGCCAGCAGATCGGACAGGGTCGCCGGGGAGCTGTTTTTT

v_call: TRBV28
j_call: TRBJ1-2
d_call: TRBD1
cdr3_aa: CASNPWDRSLYGYTF
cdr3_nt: TGTGCCAGCAACCCGTGGGACAGGAGTCTCTATGGCTACACCTTC

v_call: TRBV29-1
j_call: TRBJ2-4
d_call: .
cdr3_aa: CSVGVDSNIQYF
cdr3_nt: TGCAGCGTTGGGGTAGACAGCAACATTCAGTACTTC

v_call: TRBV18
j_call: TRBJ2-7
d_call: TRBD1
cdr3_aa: CASSPGQVGVYEQYF
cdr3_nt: TGTGCCAGCTCACCAGGACAGGTGGGGGTCTACGAGCAGTACTTC

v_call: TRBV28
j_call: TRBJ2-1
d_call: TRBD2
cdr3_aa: CASRDAGTRYTEQFF
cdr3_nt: TGTGCCAGCAGAGATGCCGGGACTAGGTATACTGAGCAGTTCTTC

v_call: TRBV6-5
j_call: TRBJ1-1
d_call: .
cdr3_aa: CASSYNRDLVAEAFF
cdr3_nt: TGTGCCAGCAGTTACAACAGGGATCTAGTAGCTGAAGCTTTCTTT

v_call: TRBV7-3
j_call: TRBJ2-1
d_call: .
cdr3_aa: CASSLRPSSYNEQFF
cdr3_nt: TGTGCCAGCAGCTTACGCCCGAGCTCCTACAATGAGCAGTTCTTC

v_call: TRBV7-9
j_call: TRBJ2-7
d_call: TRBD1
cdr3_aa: CASSLRGGLSSYEQYF
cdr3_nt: TGTGCCAGCAGCTTACGAGGGGGCCTAAGCTCCTACGAGCAGTACTTC

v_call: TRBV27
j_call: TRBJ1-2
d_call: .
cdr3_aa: CASSEGALGYGYTF
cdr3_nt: TGTGCCAGCAGCGAAGGGGCTTTGGGCTATGGCTACACCTTC

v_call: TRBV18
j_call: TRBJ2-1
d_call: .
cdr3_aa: CASSPLEGNEQFF
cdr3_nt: TGTGCCAGCTCCCCTCTAGAAGGCAATGAGCAGTTCTTC

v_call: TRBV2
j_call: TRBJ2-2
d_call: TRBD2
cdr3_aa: CASGSLLAGSLTGELFF
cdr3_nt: TGTGCCAGCGGATCTTTATTAGCGGGATCTCTCACCGGGGAGCTGTTTTTT

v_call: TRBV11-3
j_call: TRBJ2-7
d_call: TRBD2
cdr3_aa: CASSLDPSSGATYEQYF
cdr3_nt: TGTGCCAGCAGCTTAGATCCCTCTAGCGGGGCAACCTACGAGCAGTACTTC

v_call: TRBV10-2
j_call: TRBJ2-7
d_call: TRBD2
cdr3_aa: CASSDQLAAGPYEQYF
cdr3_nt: TGCGCCAGCAGTGACCAACTAGCGGCGGGACCCTACGAGCAGTACTTC

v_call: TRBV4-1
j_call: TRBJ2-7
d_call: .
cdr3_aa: CASSQQGIVYEQYF
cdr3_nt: TGCGCCAGCAGCCAACAGGGGATAGTCTACGAGCAGTACTTC